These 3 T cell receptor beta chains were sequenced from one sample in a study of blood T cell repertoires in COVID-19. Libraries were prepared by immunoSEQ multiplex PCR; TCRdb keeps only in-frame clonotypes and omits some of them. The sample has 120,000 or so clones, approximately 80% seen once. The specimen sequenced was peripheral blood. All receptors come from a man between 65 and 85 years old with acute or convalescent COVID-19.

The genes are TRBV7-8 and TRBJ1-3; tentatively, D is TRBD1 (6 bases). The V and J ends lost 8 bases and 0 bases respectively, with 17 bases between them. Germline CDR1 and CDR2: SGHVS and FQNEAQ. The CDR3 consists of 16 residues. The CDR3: CASSPEGHTSGNTIYF. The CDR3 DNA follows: TGTGCCAGCTCCCCCGAGGGACATACCTCTGGAAACACCATATATTTT.

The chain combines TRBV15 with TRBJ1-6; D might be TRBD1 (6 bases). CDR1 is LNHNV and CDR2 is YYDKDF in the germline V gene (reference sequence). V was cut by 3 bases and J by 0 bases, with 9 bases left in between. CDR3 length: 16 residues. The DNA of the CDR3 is TGTGCCACCAGCAGGGGGGCGGCCTCCTATAATTCACCCCTCCACTTT. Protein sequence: CATSRGAASYNSPLHF.

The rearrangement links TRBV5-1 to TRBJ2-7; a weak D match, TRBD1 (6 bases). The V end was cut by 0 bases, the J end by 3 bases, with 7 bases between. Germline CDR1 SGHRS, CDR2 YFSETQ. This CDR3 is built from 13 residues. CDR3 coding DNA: TGCGCCAGCAGCTTGGGAGGGGGCTACGAGCAGTACTTC. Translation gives CASSLGGGYEQYF.